This TCR beta chain was captured in a study of T cell responses to AZD1222 COVID-19 vaccine (dated by TCRdb to about 2021). Some background on the complete study: TCR sequencing covered 233 trial participants: 200 to 220 given two doses of AZD1222 and 26 given two doses of MenACWY control vaccine. Trial participants were enrolled by age into subgroups of 18-55, 56-69 and 70-plus years, and around 150, 29 and 61 TCR-sequenced participants, respectively, were included in these subgroups.

Reading the label with the study, this specimen's time point is: about 28 days (+/-7) after the second vaccine dose. The sample's treatment or condition label, in plain terms: meningococcal conjugate vaccine given as trial control. Samples from vaccinated people were obtained from the UK trials COV001 and COV002, which included a single-blind randomized controlled phase 2/3 trial of AZD1222 (ChAdOx1 nCoV-19) in healthy adults. For TCRbeta chain sequencing, PBMC samples were collected from trial participants at day 0 and at day 28 after the second dose. The CDR3 regions of human TCRbeta chains were subjected to immunosequencing. For the original study's pipeline: TCRs in the repertoires were compared against a reference library of SARS-CoV-2-specific TCRs that had been generated with the MIRA antigen-specificity platform. Breadth was defined as the fraction of unique TCRs that were SARS-CoV-2-associated, and depth was defined as the fraction of total T cells that were SARS-CoV-2-associated. Using the MIRA data, every spike-specific TCR was mapped to the spike region that the TCR reacted to and assigned to either a CD4 or a CD8 class. Log10-transformed breadth and depth values were compared by one-way ANOVA with Sidak's multiple comparisons tests. The table was pulled from immuneACCESS by TCRdb, which kept in-frame rearrangements only. Such tables lose some clones; where checked, under half of the loss comes from unresolved V genes, and the rest has no known cause. V and J calls and clone size are given by that table; D and trimming were obtained from the DNA. The table for this sample lists roughly 200,000 clones; around 94% of them were counted only once. Roughly 1.8% of the sample is taken by the ten largest.

On the study overall, not on this receptor specifically: Participants were mostly white British, with more females than males. The authors suggested clonal diversity may have been underestimated. Spike-specific TCR breadth and depth rose significantly after two AZD1222 doses compared with day 0 and with MenACWY recipients. Reportedly, almost half of the unique spike-specific TCRs recognized epitopes lying outside the regions that are mutated in the B.1.351 and B.1.1.7 variants. In the small 56-69-year group, the increase in depth fell short of significance, most likely because of low power. The whole spike protein was spanned by vaccine-associated CD4 TCRs, and dominant responses were seen in regions 160-218 and 743-854. Because no samples from the day 14 peak response were available, repertoires could be characterized only after the peak T cell response. Conclusions about previously exposed vaccinees are limited because only five to seven AZD1222 recipients were SARS-CoV-2 seropositive at baseline.

Regarding this clone: What antigen it recognizes has not been identified. No much larger clone exists at a distance of one base, and base qualities are not known.

The sample was peripheral blood, taken 28 days after the second dose of the MenACWY control vaccine. The sequence derives from an adult who received the MenACWY meningococcal vaccine as a control.

The CDR3 in this case is CASSLRQVQETQYF. The sequenced DNA is TGTGCCAGCAGCTTGAGACAGGTTCAAGAGACCCAGTACTTC. The V gene is TRBV7-2 and the J gene is TRBJ2-5, with a weak D call of TRBD1 (6 bases match). The germline V gene provides CDR1 SGHTA and CDR2 FQGNSA. Trimming costs V 3 bases and J 2 bases, and their ends lie 10 bases apart. The CDR3 starts with the cysteine, ends with the phenylalanine, and has 14 residues. Only the CDR3 DNA is retained, 42 bases long and in frame from the first base. With the rest looked up from the reference TRBV7-2 and TRBJ2-5 genes rather than sequenced, the full variable domain is GAGVSQSPSNKVTEKGKDVELRCDPISGHTALYWYRQSLGQGLEFLIYFQGNSAPDKSGLPSDRFSAERTGGSVSTLTIQRTQQEDSAVYLCASSLRQVQETQYFGPGTRLLVL.